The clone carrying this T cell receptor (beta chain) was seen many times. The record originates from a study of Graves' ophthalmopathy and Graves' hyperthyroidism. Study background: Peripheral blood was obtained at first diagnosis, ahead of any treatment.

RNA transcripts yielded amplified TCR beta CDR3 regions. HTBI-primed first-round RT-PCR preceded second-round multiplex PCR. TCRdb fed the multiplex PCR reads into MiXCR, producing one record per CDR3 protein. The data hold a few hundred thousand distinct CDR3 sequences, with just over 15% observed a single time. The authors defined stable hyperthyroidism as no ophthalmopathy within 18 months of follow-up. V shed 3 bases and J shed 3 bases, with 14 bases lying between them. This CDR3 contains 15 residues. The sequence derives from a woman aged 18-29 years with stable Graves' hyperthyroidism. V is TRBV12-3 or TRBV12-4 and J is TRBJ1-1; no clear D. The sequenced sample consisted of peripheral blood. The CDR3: CASSFRSGHDTEAFF. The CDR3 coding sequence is TGTGCCAGCAGTTTTCGGTCGGGTCACGACACTGAAGCTTTCTTT.